The subject of this entry is one T cell receptor beta chain. Its antigen is still unknown. Although they were nominally healthy when sampled, donors likely had unrecorded immune exposures. This entry is derived from a study of cytomegalovirus exposure and HLA in healthy donors. Study findings and constraints: Analysis was carried out at a later point, and it linked a missense DCLRE1C variant to TCR beta V- and J-gene trimming. Sequence variants that were highly shared formed a cluster that was likely a sequencing artifact.

Vbeta (60) and Jbeta (13) primers were used in the PCR. Clones were read by immunoSEQ multiplex PCR, and TCRdb kept only the in-frame ones, dropping some. The table lists more than 95,000 clones, 64% of them singletons, with 3% to 3.5% in the top ten. Sequenced material: PBMCs. This receptor was identified in a man in his 60s in good health and CMV-seronegative.

The DNA for the CDR3 is TGTGCCAGCAGCTCCCGAAAACTAGCGGGAGAAGAGACCCAGTACTTC. It specifies CASSSRKLAGEETQYF. The rearrangement links TRBV11-3 to TRBJ2-5; 11 bases fit TRBD2. Germline assignment: CDR1 SGHNT and CDR2 YENEEA. The junction had 7 bases not matched to a gene; V was cut back by 4 bases and J by 3 bases. This CDR3 region has 16 residues.